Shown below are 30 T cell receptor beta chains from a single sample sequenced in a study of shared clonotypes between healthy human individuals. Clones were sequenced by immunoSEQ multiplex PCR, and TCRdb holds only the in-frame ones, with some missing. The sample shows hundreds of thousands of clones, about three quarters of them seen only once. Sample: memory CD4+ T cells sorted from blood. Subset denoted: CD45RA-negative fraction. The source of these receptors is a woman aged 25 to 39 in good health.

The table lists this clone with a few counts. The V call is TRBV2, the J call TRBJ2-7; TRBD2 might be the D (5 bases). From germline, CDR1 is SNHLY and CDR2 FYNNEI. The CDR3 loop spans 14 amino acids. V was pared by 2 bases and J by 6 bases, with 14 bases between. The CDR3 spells CASSERWEYREQYF. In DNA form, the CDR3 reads TGTGCCAGCAGTGAACGGTGGGAGTACCGCGAGCAGTACTTC. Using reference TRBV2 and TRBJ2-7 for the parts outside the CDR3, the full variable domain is EPEVTQTPSHQVTQMGQEVILRCVPISNHLYFYWYRQILGQKVEFLVSFYNNEISEKSEIFDDQFSVERPDGSNFTLKIRSTKLEDSAMYFCASSERWEYREQYFGPGTRLTVT.

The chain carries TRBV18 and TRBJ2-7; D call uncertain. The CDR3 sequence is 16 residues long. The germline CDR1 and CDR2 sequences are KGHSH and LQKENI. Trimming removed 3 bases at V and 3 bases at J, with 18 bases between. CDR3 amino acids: CASSPSRPVSGYEQYF. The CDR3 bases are TGTGCCAGCTCACCTTCACGGCCCGTTTCTGGCTACGAGCAGTACTTC.

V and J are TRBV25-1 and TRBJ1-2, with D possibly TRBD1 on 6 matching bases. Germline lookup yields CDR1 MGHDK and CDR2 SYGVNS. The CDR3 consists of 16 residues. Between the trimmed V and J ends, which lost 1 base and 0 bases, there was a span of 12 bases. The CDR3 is CASSELTWTANYGYTF. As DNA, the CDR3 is TGTGCCAGCAGTGAATTGACGTGGACAGCTAACTATGGCTACACCTTC.

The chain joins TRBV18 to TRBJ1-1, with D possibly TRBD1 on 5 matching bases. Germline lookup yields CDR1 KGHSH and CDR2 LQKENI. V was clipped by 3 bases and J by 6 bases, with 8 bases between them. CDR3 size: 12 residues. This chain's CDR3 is CASSPVGPEAFF. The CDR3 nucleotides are TGTGCCAGCTCACCTGTGGGACCTGAAGCTTTCTTT.

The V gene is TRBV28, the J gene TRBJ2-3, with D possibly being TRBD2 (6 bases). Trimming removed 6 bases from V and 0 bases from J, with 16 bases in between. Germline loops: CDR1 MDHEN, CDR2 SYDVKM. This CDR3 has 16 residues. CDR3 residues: CASSSWGDTSTDTQYF. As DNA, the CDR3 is TGTGCCAGCAGCTCCTGGGGGGATACTAGCACAGATACGCAGTATTTT. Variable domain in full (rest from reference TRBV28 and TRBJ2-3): DVKVTQSSRYLVKRTGEKVFLECVQDMDHENMFWYRQDPGLGLRLIYFSYDVKMKEKGDIPEGYSVSREKKERFSLILESASTNQTSMYLCASSSWGDTSTDTQYFGPGTRLTVL.

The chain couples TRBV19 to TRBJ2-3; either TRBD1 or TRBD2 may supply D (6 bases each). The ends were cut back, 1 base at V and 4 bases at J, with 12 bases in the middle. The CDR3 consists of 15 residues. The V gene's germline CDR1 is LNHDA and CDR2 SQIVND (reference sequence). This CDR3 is CASSIGQGRSDTQYF. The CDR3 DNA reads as TGTGCCAGTAGTATAGGCCAGGGGAGGTCAGATACGCAGTATTTT.

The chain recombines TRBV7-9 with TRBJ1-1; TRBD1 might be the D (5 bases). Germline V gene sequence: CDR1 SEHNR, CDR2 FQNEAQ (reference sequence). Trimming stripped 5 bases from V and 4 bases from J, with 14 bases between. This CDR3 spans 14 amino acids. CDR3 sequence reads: CASSIAGPGTEAFF. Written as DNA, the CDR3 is TGTGCCAGCAGCATCGCGGGGCCGGGCACTGAAGCTTTCTTT.

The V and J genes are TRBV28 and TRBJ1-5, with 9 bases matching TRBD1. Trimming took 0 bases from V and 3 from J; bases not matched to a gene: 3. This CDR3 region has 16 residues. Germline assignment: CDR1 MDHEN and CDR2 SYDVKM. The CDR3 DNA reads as TGTGCCAGCAGTTTATGGGGACAGGGTAACAATCAGCCCCAGCATTTT. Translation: CASSLWGQGNNQPQHF.

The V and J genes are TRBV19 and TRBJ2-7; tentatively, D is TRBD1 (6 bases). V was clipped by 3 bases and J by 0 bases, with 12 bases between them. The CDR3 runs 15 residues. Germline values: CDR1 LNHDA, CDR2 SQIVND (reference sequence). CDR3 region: CASSIGPGDSYEQYF. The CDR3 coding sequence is TGTGCCAGTAGTATCGGGCCAGGGGACTCCTACGAGCAGTACTTC.

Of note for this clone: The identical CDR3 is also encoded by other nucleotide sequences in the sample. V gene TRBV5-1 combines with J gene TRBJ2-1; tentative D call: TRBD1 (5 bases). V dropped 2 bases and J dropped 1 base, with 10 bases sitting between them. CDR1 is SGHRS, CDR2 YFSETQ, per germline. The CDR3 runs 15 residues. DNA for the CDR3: TGCGCCAGCAGCTTTGACAGTAGTTCCTACAATGAGCAGTTCTTC. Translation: CASSFDSSSYNEQFF.

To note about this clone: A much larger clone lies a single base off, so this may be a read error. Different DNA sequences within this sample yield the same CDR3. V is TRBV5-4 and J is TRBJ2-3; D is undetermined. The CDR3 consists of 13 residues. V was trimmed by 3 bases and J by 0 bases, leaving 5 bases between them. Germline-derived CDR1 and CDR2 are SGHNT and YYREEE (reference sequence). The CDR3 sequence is CASSSTSTDTQYF. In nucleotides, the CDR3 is TGTGCCAGCAGCTCGACTAGCACAGATACGCAGTATTTT.

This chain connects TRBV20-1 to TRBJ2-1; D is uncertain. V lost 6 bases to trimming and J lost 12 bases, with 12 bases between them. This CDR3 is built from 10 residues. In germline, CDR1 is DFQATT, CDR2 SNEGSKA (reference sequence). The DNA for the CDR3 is TGCAGTGCCGCCCGCGTGGTGCAGTTCTTC. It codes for CSAARVVQFF.

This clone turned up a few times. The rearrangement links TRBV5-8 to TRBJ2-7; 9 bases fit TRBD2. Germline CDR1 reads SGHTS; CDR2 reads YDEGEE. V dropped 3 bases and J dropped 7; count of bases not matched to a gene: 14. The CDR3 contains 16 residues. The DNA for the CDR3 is TGTGCCAGCAGCTCCCAGGGAGTAGCGGGAGTAGGGGAGCAGTACTTC. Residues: CASSSQGVAGVGEQYF.

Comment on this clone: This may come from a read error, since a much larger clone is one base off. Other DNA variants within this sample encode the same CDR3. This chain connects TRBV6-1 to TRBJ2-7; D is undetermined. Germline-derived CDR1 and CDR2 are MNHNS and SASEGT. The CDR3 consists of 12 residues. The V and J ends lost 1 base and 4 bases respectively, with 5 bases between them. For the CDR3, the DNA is TGTGCCAGCAGTGAAGTAGGATACGAGCAGTACTTC. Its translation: CASSEVGYEQYF.

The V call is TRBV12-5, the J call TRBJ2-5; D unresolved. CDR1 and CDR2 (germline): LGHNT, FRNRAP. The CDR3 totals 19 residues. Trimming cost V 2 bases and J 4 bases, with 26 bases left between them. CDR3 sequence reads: CASGLPQKGTGSPRETQYF. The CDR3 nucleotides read TGTGCTAGTGGTTTGCCACAGAAGGGTACCGGGTCCCCTAGAGAGACCCAGTACTTC. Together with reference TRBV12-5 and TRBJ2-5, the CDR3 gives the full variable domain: DARVTQTPRHKVTEMGQEVTMRCQPILGHNTVFWYRQTMMQGLELLAYFRNRAPLDDSGMPKDRFSAEMPDATLATLKIQPSEPRDSAVYFCASGLPQKGTGSPRETQYFGPGTRLLVL.

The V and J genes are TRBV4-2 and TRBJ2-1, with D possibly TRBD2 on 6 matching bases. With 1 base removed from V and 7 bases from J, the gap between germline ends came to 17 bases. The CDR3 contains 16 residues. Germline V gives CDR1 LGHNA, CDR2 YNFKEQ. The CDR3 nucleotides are TGTGCCAGCAGCCAAGTTCCCGGGAGTGGGACGAATGAGCAGTTCTTC. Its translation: CASSQVPGSGTNEQFF.

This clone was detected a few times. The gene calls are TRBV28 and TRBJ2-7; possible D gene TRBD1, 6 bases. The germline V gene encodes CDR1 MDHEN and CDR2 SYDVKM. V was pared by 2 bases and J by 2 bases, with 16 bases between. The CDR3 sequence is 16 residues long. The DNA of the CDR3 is TGTGCCAGCAGTTTAAGGGGGTGGGCAGGCACCTACGAGCAGTACTTC. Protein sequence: CASSLRGWAGTYEQYF.

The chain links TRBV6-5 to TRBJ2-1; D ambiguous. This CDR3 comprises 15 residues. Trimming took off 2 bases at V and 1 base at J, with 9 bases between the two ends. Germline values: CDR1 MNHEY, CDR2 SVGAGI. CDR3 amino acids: CASSYRAVSYNEQFF. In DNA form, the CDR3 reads TGTGCCAGCAGTTACCGGGCGGTTTCCTACAATGAGCAGTTCTTC.

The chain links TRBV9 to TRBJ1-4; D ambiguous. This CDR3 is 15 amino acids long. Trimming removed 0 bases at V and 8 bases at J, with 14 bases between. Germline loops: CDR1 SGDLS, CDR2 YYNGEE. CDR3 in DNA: TGTGCCAGCAGCGTAGGCCCGTCTATAAGAGAAAAACTGTTTTTT. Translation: CASSVGPSIREKLFF. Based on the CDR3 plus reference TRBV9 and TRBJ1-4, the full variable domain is DSGVTQTPKHLITATGQRVTLRCSPRSGDLSVYWYQQSLDQGLQFLIQYYNGEERAKGNILERFSAQQFPDLHSELNLSSLELGDSALYFCASSVGPSIREKLFFGSGTQLSVL.

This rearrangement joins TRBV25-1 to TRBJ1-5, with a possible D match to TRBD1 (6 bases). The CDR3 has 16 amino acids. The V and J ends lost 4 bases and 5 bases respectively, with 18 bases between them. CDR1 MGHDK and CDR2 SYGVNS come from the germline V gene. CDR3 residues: CASSAEGEELDQPQHF. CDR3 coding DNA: TGTGCCAGCAGTGCCGAGGGGGAAGAGTTGGATCAGCCCCAGCATTTT.

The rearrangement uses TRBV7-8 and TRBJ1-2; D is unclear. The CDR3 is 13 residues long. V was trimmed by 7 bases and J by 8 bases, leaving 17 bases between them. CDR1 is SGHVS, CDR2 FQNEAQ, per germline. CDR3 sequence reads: CASTQPSLRGYTF. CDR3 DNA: TGTGCCAGCACCCAGCCCAGTTTGCGAGGCTACACCTTC.

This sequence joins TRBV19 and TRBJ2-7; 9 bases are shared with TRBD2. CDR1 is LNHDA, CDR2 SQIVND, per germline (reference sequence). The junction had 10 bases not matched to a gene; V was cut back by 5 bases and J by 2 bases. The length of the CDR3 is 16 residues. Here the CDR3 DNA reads TGTGCCAGTAGTGACATTGGGACTAGCAGGCCCTACGAGCAGTACTTC. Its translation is CASSDIGTSRPYEQYF.

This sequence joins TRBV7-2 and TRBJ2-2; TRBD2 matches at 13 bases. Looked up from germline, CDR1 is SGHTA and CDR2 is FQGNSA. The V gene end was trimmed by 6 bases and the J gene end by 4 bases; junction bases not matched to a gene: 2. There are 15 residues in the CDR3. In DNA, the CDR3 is TGTGCCAGCAGTGGACTAGCGGGGGTCACCGGGGAGCTGTTTTTT. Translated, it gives CASSGLAGVTGELFF. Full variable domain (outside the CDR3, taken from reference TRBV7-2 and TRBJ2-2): GAGVSQSPSNKVTEKGKDVELRCDPISGHTALYWYRQSLGQGLEFLIYFQGNSAPDKSGLPSDRFSAERTGGSVSTLTIQRTQQEDSAVYLCASSGLAGVTGELFFGEGSRLTVL.

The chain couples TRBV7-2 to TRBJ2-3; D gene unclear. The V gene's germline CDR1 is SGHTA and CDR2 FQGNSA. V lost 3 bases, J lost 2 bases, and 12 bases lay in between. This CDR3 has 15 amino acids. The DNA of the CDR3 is TGTGCCAGCAGCTTGGTGGCCACCACCACAGATACGCAGTATTTT. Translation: CASSLVATTTDTQYF.

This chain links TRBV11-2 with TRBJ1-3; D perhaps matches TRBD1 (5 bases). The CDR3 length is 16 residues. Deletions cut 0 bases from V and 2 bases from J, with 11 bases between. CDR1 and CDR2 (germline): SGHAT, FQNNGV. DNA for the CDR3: TGTGCCAGCAGCTTAGAAATTGGGGCTGCTGGAAACACCATATATTTT. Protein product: CASSLEIGAAGNTIYF. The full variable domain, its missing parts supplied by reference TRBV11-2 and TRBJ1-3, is EAGVAQSPRYKIIEKRQSVAFWCNPISGHATLYWYQQILGQGPKLLIQFQNNGVVDDSQLPKDRFSAERLKGVDSTLKIQPAKLEDSAVYLCASSLEIGAAGNTIYFGEGSWLTVV.

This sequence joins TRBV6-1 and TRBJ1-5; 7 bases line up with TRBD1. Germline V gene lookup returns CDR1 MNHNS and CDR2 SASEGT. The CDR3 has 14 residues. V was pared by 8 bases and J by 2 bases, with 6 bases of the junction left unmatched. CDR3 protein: CASREGQRNQPQHF. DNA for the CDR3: TGTGCCAGCCGGGAGGGACAGCGCAATCAGCCCCAGCATTTT.

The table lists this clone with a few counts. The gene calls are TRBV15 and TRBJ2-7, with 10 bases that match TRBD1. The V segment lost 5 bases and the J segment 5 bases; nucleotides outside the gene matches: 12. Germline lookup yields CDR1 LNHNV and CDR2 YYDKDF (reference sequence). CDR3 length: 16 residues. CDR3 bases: TGTGCCACCAGCCGATCTCCGGGACAGGGGATCGACGAGCAGTACTTC. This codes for CATSRSPGQGIDEQYF. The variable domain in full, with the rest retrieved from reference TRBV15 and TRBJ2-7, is DAMVIQNPRYQVTQFGKPVTLSCSQTLNHNVMYWYQQKSSQAPKLLFHYYDKDFNNEADTPDNFQSRRPNTSFCFLDIRSPGLGDTAMYLCATSRSPGQGIDEQYFGPGTRLTVT.

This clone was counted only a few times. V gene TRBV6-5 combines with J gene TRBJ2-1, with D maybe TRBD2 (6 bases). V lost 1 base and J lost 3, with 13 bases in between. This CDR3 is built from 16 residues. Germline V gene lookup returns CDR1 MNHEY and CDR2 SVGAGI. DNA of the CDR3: TGTGCCAGCAGTTACTACGGGGGAGCGGGCTACAATGAGCAGTTCTTC. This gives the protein CASSYYGGAGYNEQFF.

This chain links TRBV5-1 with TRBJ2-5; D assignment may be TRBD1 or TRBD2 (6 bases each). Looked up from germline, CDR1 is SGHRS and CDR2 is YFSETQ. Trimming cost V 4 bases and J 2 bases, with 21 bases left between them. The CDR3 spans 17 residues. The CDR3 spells CASSPTGSLGGQETQYF. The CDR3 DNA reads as TGCGCCAGCAGCCCCACAGGGTCCCTCGGGGGTCAAGAGACCCAGTACTTC.

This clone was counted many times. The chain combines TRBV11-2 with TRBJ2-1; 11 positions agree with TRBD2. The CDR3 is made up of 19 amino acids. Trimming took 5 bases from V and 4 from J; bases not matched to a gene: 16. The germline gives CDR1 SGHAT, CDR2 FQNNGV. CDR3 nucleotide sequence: TGTGCCAGCAGCCGAACGGTCCCGACTAGCGGGGTAAGGTACAATGAGCAGTTCTTC. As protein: CASSRTVPTSGVRYNEQFF.